Listed below are T cell receptor beta chains from one sample, sequenced in a study of blood T cells in healthy people across ages. TCRdb reanalysed the 5' RACE reads using MiXCR and keeps one entry per CDR3 protein. The sample includes about a million distinct CDR3 sequences, roughly 50% of them seen just once. The sequencing input was blood. The receptors here all came from a woman aged 55-70 years in good health. Each CDR3 is given with its conserved first and last residue. D genes are given only for firm matches. Clone sizes are given selectively: once, few, many, or a class where the clone is expanded.

abundance	v_gene	d_gene	j_gene	CDR3nt	CDR3aa
NA	TRBV20-1	NA	TRBJ2-3	TGCAGTGCCCTGACCGACGCGCGGTCCACAGATACGCAGTATTTT	CSALTDARSTDTQYF
few	TRBV5-1	NA	TRBJ2-2	TGCGCCAGCAGCTTGTATGGGACAACGAACACCGGGGAGCTGTTTTTT	CASSLYGTTNTGELFF
few	TRBV7-2	TRBD2	TRBJ2-5	TGTGCCAGCAGCCTGACTAGCGGCTCCGTAGAGACCCAGTACTTC	CASSLTSGSVETQYF
NA	TRBV27	NA	TRBJ2-7	TGTGCCAGCAGTTTCATCAGGAGCTCCTACGAGCAGTACTTC	CASSFIRSSYEQYF
many	TRBV6-5	NA	TRBJ2-5	TGTGCCAGCAGTACAGGGCAGGAGACCCAGTACTTC	CASSTGQETQYF
NA	TRBV14	TRBD1	TRBJ2-3	TGTGCCAGCAGCCACACCGGGACAGGGTGGAAAGATACGCAGTATTTT	CASSHTGTGWKDTQYF
few	TRBV2	TRBD1	TRBJ1-5	TGTGCCAGCAGTGTAGGACAGGCCAATCTATTGCCCCAGCATTTT	CASSVGQANLLPQHF
NA	TRBV2	NA	TRBJ2-4	TGTGCCAGCAGTGCCAAGGATGTTCAGTACTTC	CASSAKDVQYF
many	TRBV20-1	TRBD2	TRBJ2-1	TGCAGTGCCAGGGTCGGGGGGAGGGCCAGGTATGAGCAGTTCTTC	CSARVGGRARYEQFF
few	TRBV27	NA	TRBJ2-6	TGTGCCAGCAGTTTCAGGGGGGCTTATAGTGGGGCCAACGTCCTGACTTTC	CASSFRGAYSGANVLTF
NA	TRBV18	TRBD1	TRBJ2-6	TGTGCCAGCTCATTTACCGGGACAGGTCCCTCTGGGGCCAACGTCCTGACTTTC	CASSFTGTGPSGANVLTF
NA	TRBV6-5	NA	TRBJ1-2	TGTGCCAGTAAGGGCAGTACGATATATGGCTACACCTTC	CASKGSTIYGYTF
once	TRBV28	NA	TRBJ2-4	TGTGCCAGCAGTTTGGGGACTCGAGGGAGCATTCAGTACTTC	CASSLGTRGSIQYF
NA	TRBV6-2/TRBV6-3	NA	TRBJ2-6	TGTGCCAGCATTCCCGACAGGCCCCTGTACTCTGGGGCCAACGTCCTGACTTTC	CASIPDRPLYSGANVLTF
NA	TRBV12-3/TRBV12-4	NA	TRBJ2-1	TGTGCCAGCAGTTTAGGGACGAGCAATGAGCAGTTCTTC	CASSLGTSNEQFF
NA	TRBV2	NA	TRBJ2-5	TGTGCCACCTCATTAAGGTGGGACAATGAGCAGTACTTC	CATSLRWDNEQYF
NA	TRBV11-2	NA	TRBJ2-3	TGTGCCAGCAGCTTTCGGCAGGGCGAGCGCGATACGCAGTATTTT	CASSFRQGERDTQYF
NA	TRBV7-6	NA	TRBJ2-4	TGTGCCAGCAGCTTAGTCCCGGAGGCCAAAAACATTCAGTACTTC	CASSLVPEAKNIQYF
few	TRBV6-5	NA	TRBJ2-7	TGTGCCAGCAGTTGGTCCCGGGAAAGGGGCGAGCAGTACTTC	CASSWSRERGEQYF
NA	TRBV2	TRBD2	TRBJ2-3	TGTGCCAGCAGTTCCCTAACTAGCGGGAGGAAGTATTTT	CASSSLTSGRKYF
NA	TRBV7-6	NA	TRBJ1-5	TGTGCCAGCTCGGTGGGGACGGGGCCGAATTCGAATCAGCCCCAGCATTTT	CASSVGTGPNSNQPQHF
NA	TRBV27	TRBD2	TRBJ2-7	TGTGCCAGCAGTTTGGGCCCGGGAGGGCCACAGGAGTACTTC	CASSLGPGGPQEYF
NA	TRBV28	NA	TRBJ2-7	TGTGCCAGCAGTGGGGGGACGCTTCCCTACGAGCAGTACTTC	CASSGGTLPYEQYF
NA	TRBV10-3	NA	TRBJ1-5	TGTGCCATCAGTGAGTTCGGTTCCAATCAGCCCCAGCATTTT	CAISEFGSNQPQHF
NA	TRBV12-3/TRBV12-4	NA	TRBJ2-5	TGTGCCAGCAGCCGTCAGGGTGAAGGAGGGACCCAGTACTTC	CASSRQGEGGTQYF
NA	TRBV24-1	TRBD1	TRBJ2-5	TGTGCCACCAGTGTGCCTGGGACAGGGCAGACCCAGTACTTC	CATSVPGTGQTQYF
once	TRBV12-3/TRBV12-4	NA	TRBJ2-3	TGTGCCAGCAGCCCCTGGGATCCTAGCACAGATACGCAGTATTTT	CASSPWDPSTDTQYF
NA	TRBV25-1	NA	TRBJ1-4	TGTGCCAGCACGGGTCGAGAAAAACTGTTTTTT	CASTGREKLFF
few	TRBV18	NA	TRBJ2-5	TGTGCCAGCAGCTTGGAAATCCAAGAGACCCAGTACTTC	CASSLEIQETQYF
NA	TRBV27	NA	TRBJ2-5	TGTGCCAGCAGTCCTTACCCGGGGCCGGAGGAGACCCAGTACTTC	CASSPYPGPEETQYF
few	TRBV13	TRBD2	TRBJ2-1	TGTGCCAGCAGCCTCCGGACTAGCGGGAGTAAGTACAATGAGCAGTTCTTC	CASSLRTSGSKYNEQFF
NA	TRBV7-9	TRBD2	TRBJ2-1	TGTGCCAGCAGCTTAGAAACGGGAGGGCCAAATGAGCAGTTCTTC	CASSLETGGPNEQFF
NA	TRBV20-1	TRBD1	TRBJ2-1	TGCAGTGCGTTACGGGGACAGGGGGCGGGGAATGAGCAGTTCTTC	CSALRGQGAGNEQFF
few	TRBV7-2	NA	TRBJ2-3	TGTGCCAGCAGCCCCCCTAGCGATGATACGCAGTATTTT	CASSPPSDDTQYF
many	TRBV4-3	NA	TRBJ2-3	TGTGCCAGCAGCCAAGACCGGGGTACAGATACGCAGTATTTT	CASSQDRGTDTQYF
NA	TRBV7-9	NA	TRBJ1-2	TGTGCCAGCAGCTTAGGAGCCCAGGATGGCTACACCTTC	CASSLGAQDGYTF
once	TRBV20-1	NA	TRBJ1-6	TGCAGTGCTAGCAGGGGTAGTGGGTTGGGTAATTCACCCCTCCACTTT	CSASRGSGLGNSPLHF
NA	TRBV27	TRBD2	TRBJ2-5	TGTGCCAGCAGTAATTCGGGAGGCCTAGAGACCCAGTACTTC	CASSNSGGLETQYF
few	TRBV20-1	TRBD1	TRBJ2-7	TGCAGCGGACAGGGCTCCTCCGACGAGCAGTACTTC	CSGQGSSDEQYF
NA	TRBV28	NA	TRBJ2-7	TGTACCAGCAGGCCCAGGACCACCTACGAGCAGTACTTC	CTSRPRTTYEQYF
once	TRBV28	NA	TRBJ2-5	TGTGCCAGCAGTTTAGCTGCGGGACCCTACAATGAGCAGTACTTC	CASSLAAGPYNEQYF
NA	TRBV12-3/TRBV12-4	TRBD2	TRBJ2-7	TGTGCCCGCAGTTCACCGGGGCGGGAGGGCCTCGATGAGCAGTACTTC	CARSSPGREGLDEQYF
NA	TRBV4-2	NA	TRBJ1-5	TGTGCCAGCAGCCAAATGCGCGTTAGCAATCAGCCCCAGCATTTT	CASSQMRVSNQPQHF
NA	TRBV10-3	TRBD1	TRBJ2-7	TGTGCCATCAGTGAGGGACAGGACTCCTACGAGCAGTACTTC	CAISEGQDSYEQYF
NA	TRBV18	NA	TRBJ2-3	TGTGCCGGCTCCCCCGCAGCCCCACGGACAGATACGCAGTATTTT	CAGSPAAPRTDTQYF
NA	TRBV6-1	NA	TRBJ2-3	TGTGCCAGTAGAAAGTGGGGGCCAGCGGGATACAGCACAGATACGCAGTATTTT	CASRKWGPAGYSTDTQYF
many	TRBV20-1	TRBD1	TRBJ2-1	TGCAGTGCTAGAGCCACGGACAGGGGGCCGTTCTTATACAATGAGCAGTTCTTC	CSARATDRGPFLYNEQFF
few	TRBV12-3/TRBV12-4	NA	TRBJ2-1	TGTGCCAGCAGGGGTCTAGCCAATGAGCAGTTCTTC	CASRGLANEQFF